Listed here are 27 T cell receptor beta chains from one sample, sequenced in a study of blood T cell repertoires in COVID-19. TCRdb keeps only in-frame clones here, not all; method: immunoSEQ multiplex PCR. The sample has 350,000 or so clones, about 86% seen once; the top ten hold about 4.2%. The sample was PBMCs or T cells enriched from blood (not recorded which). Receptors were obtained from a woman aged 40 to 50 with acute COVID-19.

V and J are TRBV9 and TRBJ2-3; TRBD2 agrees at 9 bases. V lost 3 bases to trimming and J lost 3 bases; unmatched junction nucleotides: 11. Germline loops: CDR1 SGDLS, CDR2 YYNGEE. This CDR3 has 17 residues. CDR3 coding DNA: TGTGCCAGCAGCGCCCTGGGGGGGCTAGCGGGAACAGATACGCAGTATTTT. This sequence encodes CASSALGGLAGTDTQYF.

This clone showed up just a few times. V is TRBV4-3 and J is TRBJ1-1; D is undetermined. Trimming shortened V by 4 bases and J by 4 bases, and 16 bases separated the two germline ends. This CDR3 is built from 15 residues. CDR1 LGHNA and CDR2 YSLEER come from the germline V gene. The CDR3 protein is CASSPLGGLPTEAFF. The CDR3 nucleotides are TGCGCCAGCAGCCCCCTCGGAGGGCTACCCACTGAAGCTTTCTTT.

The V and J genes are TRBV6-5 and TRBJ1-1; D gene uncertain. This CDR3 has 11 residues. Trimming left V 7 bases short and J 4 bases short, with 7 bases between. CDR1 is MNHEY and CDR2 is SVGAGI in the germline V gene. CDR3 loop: CASTNFTEAFF. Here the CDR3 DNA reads TGTGCCAGCACCAACTTCACTGAAGCTTTCTTT.

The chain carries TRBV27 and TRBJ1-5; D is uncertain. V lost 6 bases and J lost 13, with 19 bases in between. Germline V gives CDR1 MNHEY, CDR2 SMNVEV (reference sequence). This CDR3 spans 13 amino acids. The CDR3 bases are TGTGCCAGCAGCTTAGATCGGGGTTGGAATCAGCATTTT. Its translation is CASSLDRGWNQHF.

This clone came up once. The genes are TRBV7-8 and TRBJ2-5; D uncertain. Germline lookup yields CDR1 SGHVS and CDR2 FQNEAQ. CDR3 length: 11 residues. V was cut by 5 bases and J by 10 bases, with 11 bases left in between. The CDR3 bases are TGTGCCAGCAGCCCCGGGTCGGGCCAGTACTTC. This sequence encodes CASSPGSGQYF.

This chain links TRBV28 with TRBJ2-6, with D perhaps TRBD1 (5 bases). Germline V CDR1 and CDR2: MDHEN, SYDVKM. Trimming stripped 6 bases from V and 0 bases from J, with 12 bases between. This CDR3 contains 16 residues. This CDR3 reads CASSPDSYSGANVLTF. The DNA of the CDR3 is TGTGCCAGCAGCCCCGACAGTTACTCTGGGGCCAACGTCCTGACTTTC.

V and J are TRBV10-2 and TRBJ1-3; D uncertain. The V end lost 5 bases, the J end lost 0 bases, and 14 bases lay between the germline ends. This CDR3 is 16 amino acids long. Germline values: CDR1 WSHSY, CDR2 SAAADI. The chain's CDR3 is CASSLGGRSSGNTIYF. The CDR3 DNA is TGCGCCAGCAGTCTGGGTGGTCGGAGCTCTGGAAACACCATATATTTT.

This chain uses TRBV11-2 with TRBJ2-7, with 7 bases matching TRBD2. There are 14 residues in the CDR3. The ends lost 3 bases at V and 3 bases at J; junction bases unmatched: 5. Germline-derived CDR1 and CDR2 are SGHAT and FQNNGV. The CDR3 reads CASSFHSSGYEQYF. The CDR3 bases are TGTGCCAGCAGCTTTCATTCTAGCGGCTACGAGCAGTACTTC.

DNA of the CDR3: TGTGCCGGAGGACAGGGGGACAGCTCTGGAAACACCATATATTTT. It translates to CAGGQGDSSGNTIYF. The J gene is TRBJ1-3, the V gene TRBV7-8; 10 positions match TRBD1. CDR3 size: 15 residues. With V trimmed by 11 bases and J by 0 bases, 7 bases remained unmatched. CDR1 SGHVS and CDR2 FQNEAQ come from the germline V gene.

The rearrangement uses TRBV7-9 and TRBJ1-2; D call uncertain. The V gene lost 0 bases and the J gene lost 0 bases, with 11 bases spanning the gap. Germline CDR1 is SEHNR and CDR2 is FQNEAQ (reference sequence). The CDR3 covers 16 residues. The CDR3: CASSLAGGNTNYGYTF. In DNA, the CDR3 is TGTGCCAGCAGCTTAGCGGGAGGAAATACTAACTATGGCTACACCTTC.

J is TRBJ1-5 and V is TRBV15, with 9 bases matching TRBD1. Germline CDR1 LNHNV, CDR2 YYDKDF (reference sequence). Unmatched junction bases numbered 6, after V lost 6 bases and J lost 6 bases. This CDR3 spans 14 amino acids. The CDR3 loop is CATRPGQGGQPQHF. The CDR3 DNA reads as TGTGCCACCAGACCGGGACAGGGAGGTCAGCCCCAGCATTTT.

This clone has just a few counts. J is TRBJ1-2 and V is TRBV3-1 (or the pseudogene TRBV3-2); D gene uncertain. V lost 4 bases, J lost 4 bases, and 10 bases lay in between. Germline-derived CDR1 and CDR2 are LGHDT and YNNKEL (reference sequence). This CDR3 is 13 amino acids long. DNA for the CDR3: TGTGCCAGCAGCCCAGAGAGATTCTATGGCTACACCTTC. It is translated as CASSPERFYGYTF.

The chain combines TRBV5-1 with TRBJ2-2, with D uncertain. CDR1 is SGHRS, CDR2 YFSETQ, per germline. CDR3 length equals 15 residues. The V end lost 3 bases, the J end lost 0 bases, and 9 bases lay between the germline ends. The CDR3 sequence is CASSSVGTNTGELFF. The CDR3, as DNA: TGCGCCAGCAGCTCCGTGGGCACGAACACCGGGGAGCTGTTTTTT.

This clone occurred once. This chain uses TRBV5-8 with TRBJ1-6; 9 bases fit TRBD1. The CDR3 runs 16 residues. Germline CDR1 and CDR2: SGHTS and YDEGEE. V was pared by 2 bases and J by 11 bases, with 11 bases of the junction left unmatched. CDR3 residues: CASSLRRGQGTTPLHF. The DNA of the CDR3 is TGTGCCAGCAGCTTACGACGTGGACAGGGGACAACACCCCTCCACTTT.

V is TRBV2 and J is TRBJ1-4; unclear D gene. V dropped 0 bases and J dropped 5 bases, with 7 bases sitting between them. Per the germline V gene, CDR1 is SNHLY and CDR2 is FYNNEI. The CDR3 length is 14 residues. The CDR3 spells CASSEAARNEKLFF. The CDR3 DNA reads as TGTGCCAGCAGTGAAGCGGCGAGGAATGAAAAACTGTTTTTT.

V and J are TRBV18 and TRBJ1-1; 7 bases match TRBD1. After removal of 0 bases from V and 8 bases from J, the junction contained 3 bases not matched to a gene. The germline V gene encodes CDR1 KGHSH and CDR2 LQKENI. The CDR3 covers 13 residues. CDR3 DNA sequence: TGTGCCAGCTCACCACCGGACAGGTCAGAAGCTTTCTTT. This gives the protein CASSPPDRSEAFF.

CDR3 sequence reads: CASSGTGNSPLHF. The CDR3 DNA reads TGTGCCAGTAGTGGGACAGGGAATTCACCCCTCCACTTT. The gene calls are TRBV19 and TRBJ1-6; 9 bases are shared with TRBD1. The CDR3 is made up of 13 amino acids. Germline lookup yields CDR1 LNHDA and CDR2 SQIVND (reference sequence). J was trimmed by 7 bases and V by 5 bases; bases with no gene match: 0.

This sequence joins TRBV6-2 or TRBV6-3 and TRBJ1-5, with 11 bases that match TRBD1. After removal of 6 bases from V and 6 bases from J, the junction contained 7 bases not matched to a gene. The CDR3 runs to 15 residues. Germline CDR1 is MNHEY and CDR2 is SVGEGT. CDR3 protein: CASSRTGGAVQPQHF. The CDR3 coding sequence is TGTGCCAGCAGCCGGACAGGGGGCGCGGTTCAGCCCCAGCATTTT.

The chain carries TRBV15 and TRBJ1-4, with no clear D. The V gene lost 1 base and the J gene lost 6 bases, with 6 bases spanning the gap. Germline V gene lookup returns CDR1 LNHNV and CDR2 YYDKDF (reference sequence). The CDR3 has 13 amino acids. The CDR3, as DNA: TGTGCCACCAGCAGAGCCCTAGATGAAAAACTGTTTTTT. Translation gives CATSRALDEKLFF.

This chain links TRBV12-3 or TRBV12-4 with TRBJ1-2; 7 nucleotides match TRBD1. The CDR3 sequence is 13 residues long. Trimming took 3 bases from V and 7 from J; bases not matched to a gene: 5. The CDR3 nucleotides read TGTGCCAGCAGTTTGAAGGGGGCAGGTGGCTACACCTTC. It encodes CASSLKGAGGYTF.

The CDR3 reads CASSLGSLAKNIQYF. The CDR3 bases are TGTGCCAGCAGCTTAGGTAGTCTTGCCAAAAACATTCAGTACTTC. This chain joins TRBV7-9 and TRBJ2-4; D uncertain. The CDR3 is 15 residues long. Trimming removed 1 base from V and 1 base from J, with 8 bases in between. Germline values: CDR1 SEHNR, CDR2 FQNEAQ (reference sequence).

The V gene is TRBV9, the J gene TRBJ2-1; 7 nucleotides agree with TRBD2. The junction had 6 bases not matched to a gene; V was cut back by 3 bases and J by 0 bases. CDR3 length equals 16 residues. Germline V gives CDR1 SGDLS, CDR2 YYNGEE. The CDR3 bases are TGTGCCAGCAGCGCACGACTAGCAGCCTCCTACAATGAGCAGTTCTTC. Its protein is CASSARLAASYNEQFF. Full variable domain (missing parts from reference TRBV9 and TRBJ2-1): DSGVTQTPKHLITATGQRVTLRCSPRSGDLSVYWYQQSLDQGLQFLIQYYNGEERAKGNILERFSAQQFPDLHSELNLSSLELGDSALYFCASSARLAASYNEQFFGPGTRLTVL.

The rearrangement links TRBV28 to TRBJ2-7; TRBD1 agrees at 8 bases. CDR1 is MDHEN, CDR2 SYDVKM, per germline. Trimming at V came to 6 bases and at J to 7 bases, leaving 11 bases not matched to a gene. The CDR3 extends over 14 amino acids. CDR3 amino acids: CASRRAGGMSEQYF. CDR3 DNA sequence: TGTGCCAGCAGAAGGGCAGGGGGCATGTCTGAGCAGTACTTC.

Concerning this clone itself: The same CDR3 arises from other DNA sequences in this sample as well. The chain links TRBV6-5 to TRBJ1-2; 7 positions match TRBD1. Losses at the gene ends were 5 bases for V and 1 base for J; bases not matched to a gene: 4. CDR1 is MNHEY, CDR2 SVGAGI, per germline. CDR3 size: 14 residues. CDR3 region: CASSRAGGNYGYTF. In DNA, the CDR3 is TGTGCCAGCAGTCGAGCAGGGGGTAACTATGGCTACACCTTC.

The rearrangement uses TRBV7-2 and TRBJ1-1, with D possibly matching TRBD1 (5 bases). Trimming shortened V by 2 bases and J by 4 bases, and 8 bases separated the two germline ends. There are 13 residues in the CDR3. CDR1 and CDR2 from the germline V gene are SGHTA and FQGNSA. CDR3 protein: CASSLKRGTEAFF. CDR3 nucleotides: TGTGCCAGCAGCTTAAAAAGGGGCACTGAAGCTTTCTTT.

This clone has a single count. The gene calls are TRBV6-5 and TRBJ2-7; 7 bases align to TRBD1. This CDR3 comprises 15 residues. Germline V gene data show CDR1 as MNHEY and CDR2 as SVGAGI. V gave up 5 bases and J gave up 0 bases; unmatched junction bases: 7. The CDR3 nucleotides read TGTGCCAGCAGTAGTGGGACAGCGATCTCCTACGAGCAGTACTTC. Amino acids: CASSSGTAISYEQYF.

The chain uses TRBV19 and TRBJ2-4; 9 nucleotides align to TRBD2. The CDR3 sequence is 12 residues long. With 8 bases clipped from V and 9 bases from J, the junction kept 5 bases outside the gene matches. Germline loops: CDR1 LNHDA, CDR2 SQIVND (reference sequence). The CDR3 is CASGTSYIIQYF. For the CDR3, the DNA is TGTGCCAGTGGGACTAGCTACATCATTCAGTACTTC.